This T cell receptor (beta chain) was recorded in a study of CD8 T cells in Susac syndrome (dated by TCRdb to between 2018 and 2020). A note on the overall study: Of the Susac syndrome patients who were sequenced, eight or nine were in clinical remission while 5 or 6 had clinically active disease. At blood withdrawal, Susac syndrome patients were either therapy-naive, taking corticosteroids (in some cases with IVIg as well), or taking IVIg alone. Repertoire sequencing was used to test whether CD8+ T cell activation and differentiation in Susac syndrome was antigen driven. What the research found in general, with its limitations: The CD4+ T cell repertoire of patients with Susac syndrome showed no detectable clonal expansion. The TCR sequencing and HLA analysis was acknowledged to have included a relatively small number of individuals.

Comments on this clonotype: Its binding antigen is unknown. Base quality data are lacking; no much larger clone is found one base away.

The CDR3, from cysteine to phenylalanine, totals 13 residues. Only the CDR3 region is kept as DNA, spanning 39 bases read in frame from base 1. For CDR1 and CDR2, the germline V gene lists SQVTM and ANQGSEA. The junction carries 16 bases between V and J, which are trimmed by 3 bases and 8 bases respectively. Peripheral blood CD8+ and CD4+ T cells from healthy donors, Susac syndrome patients and multiple sclerosis patients were profiled using high-throughput TCR beta sequencing. Susac syndrome patients met recently defined diagnostic criteria for definite or probable disease. CD8+ TEMRA cells were enriched by FACS, while bulk CD8+ and CD4+ T cells were purified by magnetic negative isolation. Blood was drawn into EDTA tubes, processed within 24 hours, and PBMCs were isolated by density gradient centrifugation. PBMCs intended for TCR sequencing were cryopreserved in liquid nitrogen and were subsequently thawed in a 37 degrees C water bath. The sorted or isolated CD4+, CD8+ and CD8+ TEMRA cells reached a purity of at least 90%.

RNA was extracted with the RNeasy kit and roughly 0.45 to 1 ug was reverse transcribed using random hexamers. TCR beta CDR3 regions were amplified with the immunoSEQ multiplex PCR assay covering 54 Vbeta and 13 Jbeta segments. To correct PCR amplification bias, a synthetic template baseline was used for both primer optimization and computational correction. Per the original workflow: Reads were annotated to V, D and J genes per IMGT and analyzed with immunoSEQ Analyzer, keeping only productive sequences. To calculate clonality, Shannon entropy was normalized by log2 of the number of productive unique sequences and then subtracted from one. For each patient and control, public and private clones were evaluated among the 100 most prevalent clones. Susac-specific clones were defined as absent from healthy and MS cohorts, over a thousand published viral clones and other ImmuneACCESS disease sequences. The public sequencing data were trimmed at Q25 with fastp and processed into clonotypes with MiXCR by TCRdb, which kept only in-frame beta chains. Rows with one shared CDR3 protein collapse into an entry with the most common genes and DNA. The V and J calls were not made by the authors but by TCRdb's processing. The sample profile shows around 180,000 distinct CDR3 sequences; 94% of them were found once. In total, the top ten clones hold 0.1% to 0.12% of the sample.

The specimen sequenced was CD4+ T cells from PBMCs. This TCR derives from a human donor with Susac syndrome. The V gene is TRBV29-1 and the J gene is TRBJ1-2; the D gene is perhaps TRBD1, from 5 matching bases. The CDR3 is CSVDQRGFGGYTF. The DNA is TGCAGCGTTGATCAGAGGGGTTTCGGGGGCTACACCTTC.